Following are 2 T cell receptor beta chains from one sample sequenced in a study of long-term antiretroviral therapy in people with HIV. This was the immunoSEQ v3.0 assay at survey level. Libraries were prepared by immunoSEQ multiplex PCR; TCRdb keeps only in-frame clonotypes and omits some of them. In the table there are tens of thousands of clones, roughly four fifths of which are singletons. This specimen was unsorted PBMCs, taken 0.3 years after starting antiretroviral therapy. The receptors come from a man younger than 35 with HIV.

The V gene is TRBV7-6, the J gene TRBJ2-7; TRBD1 aligns across 8 bases. This CDR3 has 14 amino acids. Germline V gene sequence: CDR1 SGHVS, CDR2 FNYEAQ. With V trimmed by 5 bases and J by 4 bases, 7 bases remained unmatched. The CDR3 DNA is TGTGCCAGCAGCAACAGGGGGGAAGGGTACGAGCAGTACTTC. It specifies CASSNRGEGYEQYF.

The CDR3 DNA sequence: TGTGCCAGCAGCTCCCGACTAGCGGGAGCCCTGCGGGACACCGGGGAGCTGTTTTTT. Translated, it gives CASSSRLAGALRDTGELFF. The chain combines TRBV9 with TRBJ2-2; TRBD2 matches 12 bases. This CDR3 is built from 19 residues. The ends lost 4 bases at V and 3 bases at J; junction bases unmatched: 13. Germline CDR1 SGDLS, CDR2 YYNGEE.